Included here is one T cell receptor beta chain sequence, with context. V was cut by 4 bases and J by 6 bases, with 15 bases left in between. Germline V CDR1 and CDR2: SGDLS, YYNGEE. This CDR3 has 14 residues. The sample comes from a study of OX40 agonist ivuxolimab in advanced cancers. Using immunoSEQ multiplex PCR, the repertoire was profiled, and TCRdb retains in-frame clones only, with some absent. The sample records more than 100,000 clones, 93% being singletons. The chain links TRBV9 to TRBJ2-3; D uncertain. The sequence derives from an adult with an advanced solid tumor such as melanoma, head and neck, liver or kidney cancer. Sequencing used CD4+ or CD8+ T cells sorted from blood, obtained in a trial of the OX40 agonist ivuxolimab. The DNA for the CDR3 is TGTGCCAGCAGCCCGCCTTTGGTTGTGGATACGCAGTATTTT. Translating gives CASSPPLVVDTQYF.